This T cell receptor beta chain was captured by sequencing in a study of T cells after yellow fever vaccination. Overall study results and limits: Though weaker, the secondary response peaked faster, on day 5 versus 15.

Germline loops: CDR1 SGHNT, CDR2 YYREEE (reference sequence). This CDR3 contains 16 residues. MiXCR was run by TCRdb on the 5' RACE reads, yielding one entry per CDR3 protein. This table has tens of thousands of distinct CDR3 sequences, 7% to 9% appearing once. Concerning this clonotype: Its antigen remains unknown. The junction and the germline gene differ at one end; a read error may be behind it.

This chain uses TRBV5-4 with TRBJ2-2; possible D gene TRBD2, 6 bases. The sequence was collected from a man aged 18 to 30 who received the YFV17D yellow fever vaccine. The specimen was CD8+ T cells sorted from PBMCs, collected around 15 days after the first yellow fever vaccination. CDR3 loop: CASRLEPGESTGELFF. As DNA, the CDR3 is TGTGCCAGCAGGTTGGAGCCGGGAGAGAGCACCGGGGAGCTGTTTTTT. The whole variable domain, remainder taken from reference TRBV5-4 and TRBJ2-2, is ETGVTQSPTHLIKTRGQQVTLRCSSQSGHNTVSWYQQALGQGPQFIFQYYREEENGRGNFPPRFSGLQFPNYSSELNVNALELDDSALYLCASRLEPGESTGELFFGEGSRLTVL.